Following are 2 T cell receptor beta chains from one sample sequenced in a study of blood T cell repertoires in COVID-19. Clones were read by immunoSEQ multiplex PCR, and TCRdb kept only the in-frame ones, dropping some. Here the sample spans 100,000 or so clones, 85% to 95% being singletons. The source material was peripheral blood. The receptors derive from a woman aged 55-70 years with active COVID-19.

J is TRBJ2-1 and V is TRBV7-8; TRBD2 agrees at 7 bases. Trimming at V came to 2 bases and at J to 2 bases, leaving 6 bases not matched to a gene. Germline values: CDR1 SGHVS, CDR2 FQNEAQ. This CDR3 spans 16 amino acids. For the CDR3, the DNA is TGTGCCAGCAGCTTACGTCTCGCGGGAGCCTACAATGAGCAGTTCTTC. This translates into CASSLRLAGAYNEQFF.

This clone was detected only once. The chain has TRBV7-3 and TRBJ2-1; possibly TRBD2 for D (6 bases). This CDR3 is built from 15 residues. Germline lookup yields CDR1 SGHTA and CDR2 FQGTGA. V was clipped by 7 bases and J by 6 bases, with 19 bases between them. Here the CDR3 reads CASTPTGDGVNEQFF. CDR3 in DNA: TGTGCCAGCACCCCTACGGGGGACGGGGTCAATGAGCAGTTCTTC. Full variable domain (outside the CDR3, taken from reference TRBV7-3 and TRBJ2-1): GAGVSQTPSNKVTEKGKYVELRCDPISGHTALYWYRQSLGQGPEFLIYFQGTGAADDSGLPNDRFFAVRPEGSVSTLKIQRTERGDSAVYLCASTPTGDGVNEQFFGPGTRLTVL.